The 17 T cell receptor beta chains in this list originate from one sample, sequenced in a study of blood T cells in healthy people across ages. A sample-barcoded 5' primer and a J-beta primer mix were used in a second PCR of roughly 7 to 12 cycles. MiXCR was run by TCRdb on the 5' RACE reads, yielding one entry per CDR3 protein. Of 1.5 million or so distinct CDR3 sequences listed, approximately 38% are singletons. The sequencing sample was made of blood. The receptors were gathered from a woman between 18 and 29 years old in good health.

The rearrangement uses TRBV10-3 and TRBJ2-6; D ambiguous. Germline CDR1 reads ENHRY; CDR2 reads SYGVKD. The CDR3 consists of 13 residues. V was cut by 3 bases and J by 4 bases, with 4 bases left in between. The CDR3 DNA is TGTGCCATCAGTGATCTCGGGGCCAACGTCCTGACTTTC. Protein: CAISDLGANVLTF.

The chain employs TRBV10-3 and TRBJ1-1; 8 bases are shared with TRBD1. V was clipped by 8 bases and J by 1 base; unmatched bases: 6. Germline-derived CDR1 and CDR2 are ENHRY and SYGVKD. There are 14 residues in the CDR3. The CDR3 sequence: CAIGATGANTEAFF. The CDR3, as DNA: TGTGCCATCGGGGCGACAGGGGCGAACACTGAAGCTTTCTTT.

This clonotype was detected once. This chain joins TRBV6-1 and TRBJ2-3; D might be TRBD2 (5 bases). From germline, CDR1 is MNHNS and CDR2 SASEGT. With 11 bases removed from V and 5 bases from J, the gap between germline ends came to 17 bases. The CDR3 length is 13 residues. The CDR3 DNA is TGTGCCTGCTGGACCGGGGTAGTAGATACGCAGTATTTT. Protein product: CACWTGVVDTQYF.

The chain is built from TRBV9 and TRBJ1-5; a weak D match, TRBD1 (5 bases). The V and J ends lost 3 bases and 5 bases respectively, with 15 bases between them. CDR1 SGDLS and CDR2 YYNGEE come from the germline V gene. The CDR3 runs to 15 residues. CDR3 sequence reads: CASSASGRGDQPQHF. The CDR3 DNA follows: TGTGCCAGCAGCGCGAGTGGTCGGGGGGATCAGCCCCAGCATTTT.

This clonotype was observed a few times. The V call is TRBV3-1, the J call TRBJ2-1; 8 bases map to TRBD2. Germline lookup yields CDR1 LGHDT and CDR2 YNNKEL (reference sequence). Unmatched junction bases numbered 2, after V lost 1 base and J lost 9 bases. The CDR3 is 13 residues long. The CDR3 loop is CASSQGGGTEQFF. The CDR3 nucleotides read TGTGCCAGCAGCCAAGGCGGGGGGACTGAGCAGTTCTTC.

The V call is TRBV5-1, the J call TRBJ1-6; D might be TRBD1 (6 bases). This CDR3 has 15 amino acids. Germline values: CDR1 SGHRS, CDR2 YFSETQ. Trimming took 5 bases from V and 5 from J, leaving 14 bases between them. CDR3 bases: TGCGCCAGCAGGCCGACGGGACATCATAATTCACCCCTCCACTTT. Its protein is CASRPTGHHNSPLHF.

V is TRBV27 and J is TRBJ2-4; 7 bases line up with TRBD2. The end of the DNA is better explained by TRBJ2-7, so the J call may be wrong. Germline CDR1 is MNHEY and CDR2 is SMNVEV (reference sequence). The CDR3 has 15 amino acids. The CDR3 sequence is CASSLSGAGGYEQYF. The CDR3 DNA follows: TGTGCCAGCAGTTTATCAGGGGCCGGGGGGTACGAGCAGTACTTC.

CDR3 coding DNA: TGTGCCTGGAGTGGGGCCAGGACTAGTATGTCTGGTGAGCAGTTCTTC. It codes for CAWSGARTSMSGEQFF. V is TRBV30 and J is TRBJ2-1; 7 nucleotides line up with TRBD2. V lost 1 base to trimming and J lost 9 bases; unmatched junction nucleotides: 15. This CDR3 is 16 amino acids long. Germline-derived CDR1 and CDR2 are GTSNPN and SVGIG (reference sequence).

V usage is TRBV20-1 and J usage is TRBJ1-4, with a possible D match to TRBD1 (5 bases). The CDR3 runs to 14 residues. Trimming removed 5 bases from V and 1 base from J, with 11 bases in between. Germline V lookup: CDR1 DFQATT, CDR2 SNEGSKA (reference sequence). This CDR3 reads CSASRGLTNEKLFF. The CDR3 DNA sequence: TGCAGTGCTTCGAGGGGACTAACTAATGAAAAACTGTTTTTT.

The genes are TRBV6-1 and TRBJ2-1, with D possibly matching TRBD2 (6 bases). The length of the CDR3 is 11 residues. Germline lookup yields CDR1 MNHNS and CDR2 SASEGT. The V gene lost 4 bases and the J gene lost 12 bases, with 10 bases spanning the gap. The CDR3 DNA reads as TGTGCCAGCAGTGGACTAGGTGGGCAGTTCTTC. Its protein is CASSGLGGQFF.

The genes are TRBV20-1 and TRBJ1-1; D gene uncertain. Trimming removed 0 bases at V and 0 bases at J, with 11 bases between. CDR3 length equals 15 residues. The germline CDR1 and CDR2 sequences are DFQATT and SNEGSKA (reference sequence). The CDR3 loop is CSARDPEELNTEAFF. Here the CDR3 DNA reads TGCAGTGCTAGAGATCCGGAAGAACTGAACACTGAAGCTTTCTTT.

The rearrangement uses TRBV3-1 and TRBJ2-4; tentatively, D is TRBD1 (5 bases). The J call is doubtful: the DNA matches TRBJ2-7 better. Germline-derived CDR1 and CDR2 are LGHDT and YNNKEL (reference sequence). The CDR3 runs 15 residues. The CDR3 here is CASSQEVGAAYEQYF. As DNA, the CDR3 is TGTGCCAGCAGCCAAGAGGTAGGGGCTGCCTACGAGCAGTACTTC.

This clonotype was picked up a small number of times. The chain links TRBV2 to TRBJ2-6; D call uncertain. V was shortened by 3 bases and J by 0 bases, with 3 bases between the two germline ends. CDR1 SNHLY and CDR2 FYNNEI come from the germline V gene. This CDR3 region has 14 residues. CDR3 sequence reads: CASSEISGANVLTF. CDR3 DNA sequence: TGTGCCAGCAGTGAGATCTCTGGGGCCAACGTCCTGACTTTC.

The CDR3 is CASSLNPSGVETQFF. CDR3 DNA: TGTGCCAGCAGCCTCAACCCTAGCGGGGTTGAGACCCAGTTCTTC. V gene TRBV7-9 combines with J gene TRBJ2-1; 9 nucleotides agree with TRBD2. Germline CDR1 reads SEHNR; CDR2 reads FQNEAQ (reference sequence). The CDR3 is made up of 15 amino acids. The J segment lost 13 bases and the V segment lost 5 bases, leaving 15 bases of the junction unmatched. Variable domain in full (rest from reference TRBV7-9 and TRBJ2-1): DTGVSQNPRHKITKRGQNVTFRCDPISEHNRLYWYRQTLGQGPEFLTYFQNEAQLEKSRLLSDRFSAERPKGSFSTLEIQRTEQGDSAMYLCASSLNPSGVETQFFGPGTRLTVL.

In this sample, this clonotype turned up a few times. The chain employs TRBV20-1 and TRBJ2-3; D may be TRBD2 (5 bases). The CDR3 runs 15 residues. Trimming stripped 6 bases from V and 1 base from J, with 17 bases between. Per the germline V gene, CDR1 is DFQATT and CDR2 is SNEGSKA (reference sequence). This chain's CDR3 is CSASRGSSRTDTQYF. The CDR3 DNA follows: TGCAGTGCCTCCCGGGGATCGTCTCGCACAGATACGCAGTATTTT.

The table lists this clonotype with a few counts. The chain couples TRBV5-1 to TRBJ2-7; TRBD2 might be the D (6 bases). V lost 3 bases, J lost 4 bases, and 14 bases lay in between. This CDR3 contains 14 residues. Germline lookup yields CDR1 SGHRS and CDR2 YFSETQ. The CDR3 DNA follows: TGCGCCAGCAGCTCGTCCCGGGACTTTTACGAGCAGTACTTC. This translates into CASSSSRDFYEQYF. Full variable domain (missing parts from reference TRBV5-1 and TRBJ2-7): KAGVTQTPRYLIKTRGQQVTLSCSPISGHRSVSWYQQTPGQGLQFLFEYFSETQRNKGNFPGRFSGRQFSNSRSEMNVSTLELGDSALYLCASSSSRDFYEQYFGPGTRLTVT.

The chain combines TRBV25-1 with TRBJ2-1; 9 bases align to TRBD2. The germline gives CDR1 MGHDK, CDR2 SYGVNS. V lost 2 bases, J lost 8 bases, and 10 bases stayed unmatched. This CDR3 region has 16 residues. The CDR3 bases are TGTGCCAGCAGTGAAGGTCGCGGGGGGGCTTTCGATGAGCAGTTCTTC. This sequence encodes CASSEGRGGAFDEQFF. The full variable domain, in which reference TRBV25-1 and TRBJ2-1 provide the parts outside the CDR3, is EADIYQTPRYLVIGTGKKITLECSQTMGHDKMYWYQQDPGMELHLIHYSYGVNSTEKGDLSSESTVSRIRTEHFPLTLESARPSHTSQYLCASSEGRGGAFDEQFFGPGTRLTVL.